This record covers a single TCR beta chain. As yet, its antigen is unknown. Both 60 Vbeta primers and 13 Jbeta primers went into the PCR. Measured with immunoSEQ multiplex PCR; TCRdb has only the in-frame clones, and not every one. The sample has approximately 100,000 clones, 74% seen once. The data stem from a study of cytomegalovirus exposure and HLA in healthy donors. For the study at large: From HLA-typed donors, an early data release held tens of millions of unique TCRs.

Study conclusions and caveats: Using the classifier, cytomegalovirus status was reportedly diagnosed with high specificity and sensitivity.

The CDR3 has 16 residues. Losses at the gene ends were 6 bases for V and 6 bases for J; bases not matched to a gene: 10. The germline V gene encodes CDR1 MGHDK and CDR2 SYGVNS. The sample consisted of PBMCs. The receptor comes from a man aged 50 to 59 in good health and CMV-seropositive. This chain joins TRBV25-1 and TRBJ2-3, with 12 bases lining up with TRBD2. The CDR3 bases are TGTGCCAGCAGCCAGAGACTAGCGGGGGTTCTGGATACGCAGTATTTT. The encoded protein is CASSQRLAGVLDTQYF.